What follows are 13 T cell receptor beta chains derived from one specimen sequenced in a study of shared clonotypes between healthy human individuals. Assay used: immunoSEQ multiplex PCR; TCRdb lists only in-frame clones, some missing. The sample yields about 2.1 million clones, 93% seen once. Terminally differentiated effector memory CD45RA+ cells were excluded by CCR7 positive selection of CD45RO-negative cells. The sample consisted of naive CD8+ T cells from PBMCs. These receptors originate from a man aged 18 to 30 in good health. Some clones in this sample may be carry-over from other donors' samples.

A single count supports this clone. This rearrangement joins TRBV7-9 to TRBJ2-7; D not certain. The V gene lost 1 base and the J gene lost 1 base, with 8 bases spanning the gap. Germline V gives CDR1 SEHNR, CDR2 FQNEAQ (reference sequence). This CDR3 comprises 14 residues. The CDR3 reads CASSLDIRSYEQYF. The CDR3 nucleotides read TGTGCCAGCAGCTTAGACATTCGGTCCTACGAGCAGTACTTC.

The DNA for the CDR3 is TGTGCCAGCAGTCCCCGTGGGTATGGCTACACCTTC. Translated: CASSPRGYGYTF. This chain uses TRBV6-1 with TRBJ1-2; D is uncertain. This CDR3 is 12 amino acids long. CDR1 and CDR2 (germline): MNHNS, SASEGT. V lost 5 bases and J lost 5, with 9 bases in between.

This chain joins TRBV2 and TRBJ1-2; 10 bases are shared with TRBD1. The CDR3 length is 13 residues. J was trimmed by 6 bases and V by 6 bases; bases with no gene match: 4. Germline assignment: CDR1 SNHLY and CDR2 FYNNEI. The CDR3 is CASREGQGNGYTF. The CDR3 DNA sequence: TGTGCCAGCAGAGAGGGACAGGGGAATGGCTACACCTTC.

V is TRBV5-5 and J is TRBJ1-5; 8 positions agree with TRBD1. J was trimmed by 6 bases and V by 2 bases; bases with no gene match: 7. From germline, CDR1 is SGHKS and CDR2 YYEKEE (reference sequence). There are 15 residues in the CDR3. The CDR3: CASSLGQGGFQPQHF. The CDR3 nucleotides are TGTGCCAGCAGCTTAGGACAGGGAGGGTTTCAGCCCCAGCATTTT.

The J gene is TRBJ2-7, the V gene TRBV4-3, with D perhaps given as TRBD1 or TRBD2 (5 bases each). The CDR3 extends over 17 amino acids. Germline loops: CDR1 LGHNA, CDR2 YSLEER. V lost 0 bases and J lost 1, with 16 bases in between. CDR3 loop: CASSQDFWGKGSYEQYF. In nucleotides, the CDR3 is TGCGCCAGCAGCCAAGATTTCTGGGGGAAGGGGTCCTACGAGCAGTACTTC.

Only one count was recorded for this clone. The same CDR3 can be traced to other DNA sequences in this sample. This chain connects TRBV13 to TRBJ2-7; TRBD2 matches 9 bases. The CDR3 totals 14 residues. Germline V gene lookup returns CDR1 PRHDT and CDR2 FYEKMQ (reference sequence). Unmatched junction bases numbered 4, after V lost 5 bases and J lost 2 bases. Here the CDR3 reads CASSPRLAAYEQYF. The CDR3 DNA is TGTGCCAGCAGCCCCCGACTAGCGGCCTACGAGCAGTACTTC.

The chain joins TRBV19 to TRBJ2-1, with 7 bases that match TRBD2. The CDR3 loop spans 17 amino acids. The junction had 15 bases not matched to a gene; V was cut back by 0 bases and J by 10 bases. In germline, CDR1 is LNHDA, CDR2 SQIVND (reference sequence). CDR3 residues: CASSIDLEGTTAMEQFF. The CDR3 DNA sequence: TGTGCCAGTAGTATAGATCTGGAGGGGACTACAGCAATGGAGCAGTTCTTC.

The V gene is TRBV28, the J gene TRBJ2-2; D ambiguous. CDR3 length: 15 amino acids. Trimming took 3 bases from V and 7 from J, leaving 15 bases between them. Looked up from germline, CDR1 is MDHEN and CDR2 is SYDVKM. This CDR3 reads CASSFRPTLGGELFF. For the CDR3, the DNA is TGTGCCAGCAGTTTTCGGCCCACCCTGGGCGGGGAGCTGTTTTTT.

J is TRBJ2-7 and V is TRBV5-6; D remains unclear. Trimming stripped 2 bases from V and 1 base from J, with 10 bases between. Germline V gives CDR1 SGHDT, CDR2 YYEEEE. The CDR3 consists of 14 residues. CDR3 amino acids: CASSLGSESYEQYF. Here the CDR3 DNA reads TGTGCCAGCAGCTTAGGCAGCGAATCCTACGAGCAGTACTTC.

The chain has TRBV5-6 and TRBJ2-1; D gene unclear. Germline values: CDR1 SGHDT, CDR2 YYEEEE. The germline V and J ends were trimmed by 2 bases and 4 bases, with 7 bases remaining between them. The CDR3 runs 13 residues. The CDR3 protein is CASSFLSYNEQFF. CDR3 coding DNA: TGTGCCAGCAGCTTTTTATCATACAATGAGCAGTTCTTC.

This clone was counted a single time. The chain employs TRBV4-1 and TRBJ1-2; a possible D gene is TRBD1 (6 bases). The CDR3 has 16 residues. Germline assignment: CDR1 MGHRA and CDR2 YSYEKL. Between the trimmed V and J ends, which lost 5 bases and 4 bases, there was a span of 20 bases. The CDR3 DNA reads TGCGCCAGCAGCTCCCCCGCGGGCAGGGGTTCCTATGGCTACACCTTC. It encodes CASSSPAGRGSYGYTF.

The chain employs TRBV11-2 and TRBJ1-1; 9 bases fit TRBD1. J gave up 4 bases and V 3 bases, and 18 bases lay outside the gene matches. CDR1 and CDR2 from the germline V gene are SGHAT and FQNNGV. The CDR3 runs 19 residues. CDR3 DNA sequence: TGTGCCAGCAGCTTCTTTATCCGGGACAGGGACTCAACTGGCACTGAAGCTTTCTTT. It specifies CASSFFIRDRDSTGTEAFF. Full variable domain (remainder filled in from reference TRBV11-2 and TRBJ1-1): EAGVAQSPRYKIIEKRQSVAFWCNPISGHATLYWYQQILGQGPKLLIQFQNNGVVDDSQLPKDRFSAERLKGVDSTLKIQPAKLEDSAVYLCASSFFIRDRDSTGTEAFFGQGTRLTVV.

The chain joins TRBV9 to TRBJ2-1, with 7 bases matching TRBD2. This CDR3 spans 17 amino acids. The ends lost 4 bases at V and 0 bases at J; junction bases unmatched: 10. Germline values: CDR1 SGDLS, CDR2 YYNGEE. CDR3: CASSLRFSGYSYNEQFF. For the CDR3, the DNA is TGTGCCAGCAGCCTTCGTTTTAGCGGGTACTCCTACAATGAGCAGTTCTTC.